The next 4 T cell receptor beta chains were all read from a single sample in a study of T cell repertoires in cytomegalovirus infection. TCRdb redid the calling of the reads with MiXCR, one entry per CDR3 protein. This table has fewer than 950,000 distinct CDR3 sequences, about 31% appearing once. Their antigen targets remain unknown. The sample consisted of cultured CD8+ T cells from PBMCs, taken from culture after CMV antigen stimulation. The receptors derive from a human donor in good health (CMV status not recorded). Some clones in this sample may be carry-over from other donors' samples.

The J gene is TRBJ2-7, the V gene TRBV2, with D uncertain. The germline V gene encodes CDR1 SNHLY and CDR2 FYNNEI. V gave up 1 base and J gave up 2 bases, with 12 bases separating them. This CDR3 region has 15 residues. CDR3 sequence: CASSEEGRAPYEQYF. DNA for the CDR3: TGTGCCAGCAGTGAAGAAGGACGCGCACCCTACGAGCAGTACTTC.

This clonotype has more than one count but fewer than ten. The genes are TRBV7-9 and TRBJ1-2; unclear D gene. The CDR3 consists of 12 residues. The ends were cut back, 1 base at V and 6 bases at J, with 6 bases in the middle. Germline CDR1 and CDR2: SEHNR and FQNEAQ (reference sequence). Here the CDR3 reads CASSLDADGYTF. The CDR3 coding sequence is TGTGCCAGCAGCTTAGACGCGGATGGCTACACCTTC.

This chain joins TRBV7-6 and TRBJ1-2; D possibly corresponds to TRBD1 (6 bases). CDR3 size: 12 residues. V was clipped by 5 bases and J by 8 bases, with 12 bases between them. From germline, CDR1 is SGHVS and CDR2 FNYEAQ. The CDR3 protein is CASSRKTGGYTF. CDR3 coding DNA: TGTGCCAGCAGCCGTAAGACAGGCGGCTACACCTTC.

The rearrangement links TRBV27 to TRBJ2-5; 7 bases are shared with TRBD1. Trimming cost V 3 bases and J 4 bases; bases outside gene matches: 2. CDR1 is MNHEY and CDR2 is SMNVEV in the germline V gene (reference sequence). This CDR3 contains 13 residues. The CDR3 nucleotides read TGTGCCAGCAGTTTTTACAGGGGAGAGACCCAGTACTTC. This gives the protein CASSFYRGETQYF.